The 28 T cell receptor beta chains below come from one sample, sequenced in a study of blood T cell repertoires in COVID-19 (dated by TCRdb to about 2020). The library was made by the immunoSEQ multiplex PCR assay. TCRdb stores this immuneACCESS table with in-frame sequences only. Part of the clones is absent; in the studies checked, under half of the shortfall reflects unresolved V genes, and no reason is known for the rest. The sample table holds some 240,000 clones, of which around 86% were seen once. Roughly 3.5% of the sample belongs to the ten largest clones. The source material was PBMCs or T cells enriched from blood (not recorded which). These TCRs come from a middle-aged woman with acute COVID-19.

This chain joins TRBV2 and TRBJ1-2; 11 positions agree with TRBD1. The junction had 7 bases not matched to a gene; V was cut back by 6 bases and J by 4 bases. From germline, CDR1 is SNHLY and CDR2 FYNNEI. The CDR3 sequence is 15 residues long. For the CDR3, the DNA is TGTGCCAGCAGCCCCAGGACAGGGGGCTCCTATGGCTACACCTTC. It is translated as CASSPRTGGSYGYTF.

The V gene is TRBV2, the J gene TRBJ1-4, with a possible D match to TRBD1 (5 bases). The CDR3 loop spans 15 amino acids. Trimming left V 5 bases short and J 5 bases short, with 15 bases between. Germline V gene lookup returns CDR1 SNHLY and CDR2 FYNNEI. CDR3 bases: TGTGCCAGCAGTACAGGTTTGCCCATAAATGAAAAACTGTTTTTT. Protein sequence: CASSTGLPINEKLFF.

V and J are TRBV21-1 and TRBJ1-5; the table's D call, TRBD1, has no DNA check behind it. TRBV21-1 represents a pseudogene. This CDR3 region has 16 residues. CDR3: CASSKAYRDSNQPQHF. The CDR3 region has the DNA TGTGCCAGCAGCAAAGCATACAGGGACAGCAATCAGCCCCAGCATTTT.

This chain joins TRBV5-8 and TRBJ2-7, with D possibly being TRBD2 (5 bases). V shed 1 base and J shed 6 bases, with 14 bases lying between them. The CDR3 is 14 residues long. The germline V gene has CDR1 SGHTS and CDR2 YDEGEE. The CDR3 spells CASSLRRGYGEQYF. Written as DNA, the CDR3 is TGTGCCAGCAGCTTGCGACGGGGATACGGCGAGCAGTACTTC.

The chain uses TRBV12-3 or TRBV12-4 and TRBJ2-7; no definite D call. The CDR3 spans 12 residues. Trimming stripped 6 bases from V and 0 bases from J, with 6 bases between. CDR3: CASSGFSYEQYF. Here the CDR3 DNA reads TGTGCCAGCAGCGGGTTCTCCTACGAGCAGTACTTC.

The genes are TRBV5-5 and TRBJ2-7; 8 bases align to TRBD2. CDR1 and CDR2 from the germline V gene are SGHKS and YYEKEE (reference sequence). This CDR3 comprises 14 residues. J was trimmed by 6 bases and V by 4 bases; bases with no gene match: 9. CDR3 nucleotides: TGTGCCAGCAGCCTTTTCCGGAGCGGGAGCGAGCAGTACTTC. Translated, it gives CASSLFRSGSEQYF.

This sequence joins TRBV19 and TRBJ2-7; 8 bases agree with TRBD2. The CDR3 has 17 amino acids. V was clipped by 1 base and J by 5 bases; unmatched bases: 13. Germline V gene sequence: CDR1 LNHDA, CDR2 SQIVND (reference sequence). The CDR3 region has the DNA TGTGCCAGTAGTATAGTCTGGGAGCGAGCGGGAGTCCACGAGCAGTACTTC. Translation: CASSIVWERAGVHEQYF.

V is TRBV6-4 and J is TRBJ2-1, with D perhaps TRBD2 (5 bases). The CDR3 spans 13 residues. CDR1 is MRHNA and CDR2 is SNTAGT in the germline V gene. The ends were cut back, 4 bases at V and 13 bases at J, with 17 bases in the middle. The CDR3 bases are TGTGCCAGCAGTGCGATCGCCGCGGGTCCCCAGTTCTTC. Translation gives CASSAIAAGPQFF.

V is TRBV6-5 and J is TRBJ2-7, with D hard to call. CDR1 MNHEY and CDR2 SVGAGI come from the germline V gene. CDR3 length: 13 amino acids. V lost 2 bases, J lost 4 bases, and 9 bases lay in between. The CDR3 DNA follows: TGTGCCAGCAGTTACGCTTCTAGTTACGAGCAGTACTTC. This encodes CASSYASSYEQYF.

This clone showed up just once. The DNA of the CDR3 is TGTGCCAGCAGCTTTTCTAGCGGGAAATACGAGCAGTACTTC. Protein: CASSFSSGKYEQYF. V is TRBV11-1 and J is TRBJ2-7, with 9 bases identical to TRBD2. Germline trimming cut 3 bases from V and 4 bases from J; bases unmatched to any gene: 4. Germline-derived CDR1 and CDR2 are SGHAT and FQDESV (reference sequence). The CDR3 runs 14 residues.

The rearrangement links TRBV5-1 to TRBJ2-1, with 12 bases fitting TRBD1. Germline values: CDR1 SGHRS, CDR2 YFSETQ. After removal of 6 bases from V and 7 bases from J, the junction contained 8 bases not matched to a gene. The CDR3 is made up of 15 amino acids. The DNA for the CDR3 is TGCGCCAGCACCCCGGGACAGGGGGCGGGTAATGAGCAGTTCTTC. It specifies CASTPGQGAGNEQFF.

The gene calls are TRBV3-1 (or the pseudogene TRBV3-2) and TRBJ1-2, with D perhaps TRBD1 (6 bases). The CDR3 covers 15 residues. Trimming shortened V by 3 bases and J by 5 bases, and 16 bases separated the two germline ends. CDR1 LGHDT and CDR2 YNNKEL come from the germline V gene (reference sequence). The CDR3, as DNA: TGTGCCAGCAGCCATTTGGGGGCTTCGGATTATGGCTACACCTTC. Translating it yields CASSHLGASDYGYTF.

The genes are TRBV7-9 and TRBJ1-4; D remains unclear. Germline V CDR1 and CDR2: SEHNR, FQNEAQ (reference sequence). V gave up 4 bases and J gave up 4 bases, with 10 bases separating them. CDR3 length: 14 amino acids. CDR3 sequence (DNA): TGTGCCAGCAGCTCAGACACAGATAATGAAAAACTGTTTTTT. This translates into CASSSDTDNEKLFF.

V is TRBV5-8 and J is TRBJ1-1; the D gene is possibly TRBD1 (6 bases). The CDR3 contains 13 residues. Deletions cut 1 base from V and 5 bases from J, with 9 bases between. Germline lookup yields CDR1 SGHTS and CDR2 YDEGEE. CDR3 loop: CASSLSRGTEAFF. The DNA for the CDR3 is TGTGCCAGCAGCTTGTCCAGGGGTACTGAAGCTTTCTTT.

The CDR3 is CASSQGLAGSNEQFF. The CDR3 bases are TGTGCCAGCAGCCAGGGACTAGCGGGATCCAATGAGCAGTTCTTC. J is TRBJ2-1 and V is TRBV3-1 (or the pseudogene TRBV3-2); 13 nucleotides match TRBD2. Trimming at V came to 3 bases and at J to 6 bases, leaving 2 bases not matched to a gene. This CDR3 contains 15 residues. Germline V CDR1 and CDR2: LGHDT, YNNKEL (reference sequence).

V is TRBV18 and J is TRBJ1-4; D might be TRBD1 (6 bases). This CDR3 is 15 amino acids long. Trimming shortened V by 4 bases and J by 5 bases, and 14 bases separated the two germline ends. Germline loops: CDR1 KGHSH, CDR2 LQKENI. CDR3 sequence (DNA): TGTGCCAGCTCACGTGAACAGGGCCCGAATGAAAAACTGTTTTTT. Its translation: CASSREQGPNEKLFF.

Worth noting for this clone: A read error may produce the germline difference seen at one junction end. V is TRBV29-1 and J is TRBJ2-1; TRBD1 might be the D (5 bases). The germline CDR1 and CDR2 sequences are SQVTM and ANQGSEA. The CDR3 has 14 amino acids. This CDR3 reads CSVEGQGIYNEQFF. CDR3 in DNA: TGCAGCGTAGAAGGGCAGGGTATCTACAATGAGCAGTTCTTC.

This clone was observed many times. V and J are TRBV18 and TRBJ2-3; 11 bases fit TRBD2. The ends lost 3 bases at V and 5 bases at J; junction bases unmatched: 7. This CDR3 spans 16 amino acids. In germline, CDR1 is KGHSH, CDR2 LQKENI. CDR3 in amino acids: CASSPVAGGQGDTQYF. CDR3 nucleotide sequence: TGTGCCAGCTCACCTGTAGCGGGAGGGCAAGGAGATACGCAGTATTTT.

The rearrangement links TRBV6-5 to TRBJ2-1; D gene uncertain. The V end lost 6 bases, the J end lost 9 bases, and 12 bases lay between the germline ends. Germline lookup yields CDR1 MNHEY and CDR2 SVGAGI. This CDR3 has 12 amino acids. The CDR3 region has the DNA TGTGCCAGCAGATATATCGGCGGTGAGCAGTTCTTC. This encodes CASRYIGGEQFF.

The chain joins TRBV13 to TRBJ1-1; 7 bases agree with TRBD1. The trim removed 5 bases at V and 0 bases at J, leaving 6 bases unmatched. CDR1 is PRHDT and CDR2 is FYEKMQ in the germline V gene (reference sequence). This CDR3 region has 15 residues. CDR3 in DNA: TGTGCCAGCAGCCCCCAGACAGGGATGAACACTGAAGCTTTCTTT. Translating gives CASSPQTGMNTEAFF. Using reference TRBV13 and TRBJ1-1 for the parts outside the CDR3, the full variable domain is AAGVIQSPRHLIKEKRETATLKCYPIPRHDTVYWYQQGPGQDPQFLISFYEKMQSDKGSIPDRFSAQQFSDYHSELNMSSLELGDSALYFCASSPQTGMNTEAFFGQGTRLTVV.

The table lists this clone with a few counts. The chain links TRBV9 to TRBJ1-4; 10 bases are a match to TRBD1. V lost 0 bases, J lost 4 bases, and 3 bases stayed unmatched. The germline V gene has CDR1 SGDLS and CDR2 YYNGEE. The CDR3 totals 16 residues. The CDR3 loop is CASSVGQGASNEKLFF. The CDR3 region has the DNA TGTGCCAGCAGCGTAGGACAGGGGGCAAGTAATGAAAAACTGTTTTTT.

This clone appeared a single time. This chain connects TRBV6-5 to TRBJ1-3; D remains unclear. The CDR3 sequence is 15 residues long. The germline V gene has CDR1 MNHEY and CDR2 SVGAGI. V dropped 7 bases and J dropped 2 bases, with 15 bases sitting between them. CDR3 sequence: CASTLGRRTGNTIYF. CDR3 bases: TGTGCCAGCACCCTCGGGAGGCGCACTGGAAACACCATATATTTT.

This chain links TRBV19 with TRBJ2-5, with 8 nucleotides matching TRBD2. The germline gives CDR1 LNHDA, CDR2 SQIVND (reference sequence). The CDR3 loop spans 14 amino acids. Trimming cost V 5 bases and J 4 bases; bases outside gene matches: 6. CDR3 nucleotides: TGTGCCAGTAGTGCGGGAGGCCCAGGAGAGACCCAGTACTTC. Translated: CASSAGGPGETQYF.

This chain uses TRBV6-1 with TRBJ1-5, with D perhaps TRBD1 (5 bases). CDR3 length equals 15 residues. V was cut by 0 bases and J by 9 bases, with 15 bases left in between. CDR1 is MNHNS and CDR2 is SASEGT in the germline V gene. CDR3 sequence: CASSEAGGGDWPQHF. Here the CDR3 DNA reads TGTGCCAGCAGTGAAGCCGGGGGAGGGGATTGGCCCCAGCATTTT.

This sequence joins TRBV2 and TRBJ2-1; TRBD2 aligns across 12 bases. Germline V lookup: CDR1 SNHLY, CDR2 FYNNEI. The CDR3 consists of 16 residues. V lost 2 bases, J lost 8 bases, and 7 bases stayed unmatched. CDR3 protein: CASSERLAGGMDEQFF. The CDR3 coding sequence is TGTGCCAGCAGTGAACGCCTAGCGGGAGGGATGGATGAGCAGTTCTTC. Full variable domain (rest looked up from reference TRBV2 and TRBJ2-1): EPEVTQTPSHQVTQMGQEVILRCVPISNHLYFYWYRQILGQKVEFLVSFYNNEISEKSEIFDDQFSVERPDGSNFTLKIRSTKLEDSAMYFCASSERLAGGMDEQFFGPGTRLTVL.

The CDR3 DNA sequence: TGTGCCACCAGCATCTGGGGGCGGGGCACAGATACGCAGTATTTT. Encoded protein: CATSIWGRGTDTQYF. J is TRBJ2-3 and V is TRBV15, with D perhaps matching TRBD1 (6 bases). Germline V gives CDR1 LNHNV, CDR2 YYDKDF (reference sequence). Trimming shortened V by 4 bases and J by 1 base, and 12 bases separated the two germline ends. CDR3 size: 15 residues.

In this sample, this clone turned up a few times. The CDR3 bases are TGTGCCAGCAGTGAATCCAGGGGAGGCAATCAGCCCCAGCATTTT. Translating gives CASSESRGGNQPQHF. The V call is TRBV6-1, the J call TRBJ1-5, with D perhaps TRBD1 (6 bases). This CDR3 is built from 15 residues. Trimming removed 2 bases from V and 2 bases from J, with 10 bases in between. The V gene's germline CDR1 is MNHNS and CDR2 SASEGT.

A note on this clone: This same CDR3 is encoded by further DNA sequences in the sample. The genes are TRBV19 and TRBJ2-7; TRBD2 matches 7 bases. The CDR3 consists of 12 residues. In germline, CDR1 is LNHDA, CDR2 SQIVND (reference sequence). J gave up 5 bases and V 6 bases, and 4 bases lay outside the gene matches. The CDR3 DNA sequence: TGTGCCAGTAGCCCCCGGGAGGACGAGCAGTACTTC. It encodes CASSPREDEQYF.